These T cell receptor beta chains were read from a single sample in a study of Graves' ophthalmopathy and Graves' hyperthyroidism. In TCRdb, the multiplex PCR reads were re-called with MiXCR into one record per CDR3 protein. Of 300,000 to 400,000 distinct CDR3 sequences listed, roughly a sixth are singletons. The sequenced material came from peripheral blood. The source of these receptors is an adult man with Graves' ophthalmopathy. CDR3s leave out the opening cysteine and the closing phenylalanine or tryptophan. A D gene is named only where the DNA matches it firmly. Rows may omit the clone size; those that give it use once, few, many or a size class.

>TRBD2|many|TRBV2|12|TRBJ2-5
ASREVAGLETQY
>TRBD1|many|TRBV12-3/TRBV12-4|12|TRBJ2-7
ASNPGTGDSAQY
>.|many|TRBV5-1|14|TRBJ1-1
ASSLDGGRTGTEAF
>.|many|TRBV6-1|14|TRBJ2-7
ASSDPRSTNDYEQY
>.|many|TRBV5-1|14|TRBJ2-2
ASSRLDPANTGELF
>TRBD1|.|TRBV6-1|11|TRBJ1-2
ASRRRTGEGYT
>.|many|TRBV2|13|TRBJ1-2
ASSRRGQLNYGYT
>.|.|TRBV7-2|12|TRBJ1-2
ASSWRGAGGGYT
>TRBD1|many|TRBV27|11|TRBJ2-5
ASKRQGQETQY
>.|.|TRBV29-1|10|TRBJ2-7
SVAAPSGEQY
>TRBD1|many|TRBV28|12|TRBJ2-7
ASSPTGTGRQQY
>.|many|TRBV12-3/TRBV12-4|11|TRBJ2-7
ASSFRGGDEQY
>.|many|TRBV12-3/TRBV12-4|11|TRBJ2-3
ASSKRYTDTQY
>.|many|TRBV7-8|12|TRBJ2-7
ASSLGIQGYEQY
>TRBD2|many|TRBV30|11|TRBJ2-5
AWSVRGGETQY
>TRBD1|.|TRBV6-1|11|TRBJ1-3
ASSTGVGNTIY
>.|many|TRBV6-2/TRBV6-3|12|TRBJ2-7
ASSSLLTGYEQY
>.|many|TRBV28|10|TRBJ1-1
ASSAWGARAF
>.|many|TRBV27|11|TRBJ2-5
ASRDGYFETQY
>TRBD2|.|TRBV12-3/TRBV12-4|13|TRBJ2-7
ASSFSGRADYEQY
>.|many|TRBV29-1|11|TRBJ2-5
SVGGGARETQY
>.|.|TRBV6-1|12|TRBJ1-2
ASREDGNRYGYT
>.|many|TRBV7-2|13|TRBJ1-5
ASSFVGGSNQPQH
>.|many|TRBV2|13|TRBJ1-6
ASMTRAVSNSPLH
>.|many|TRBV29-1|11|TRBJ1-1
SVTTGANTEAF
>.|many|TRBV7-2|14|TRBJ2-5
ASSLDTHSTAETQY
>TRBD1|.|TRBV5-1|14|TRBJ2-5
ASSITGTAYQETQY
>.|many|TRBV11-2|12|TRBJ1-6
ASRRQTDNSPLH
>TRBD2|many|TRBV19|13|TRBJ2-7
ASSISPSGSYEQY
>.|many|TRBV28|12|TRBJ1-1
ASSLRLGGTEAF
>.|few|TRBV27|10|TRBJ2-2
ASSLQRGELF
>.|many|TRBV6-5|14|TRBJ1-3
ASSYSRQFSGNTIY
>.|many|TRBV18|10|TRBJ2-7
ASSPDLSEQY
>.|once|TRBV14|12|TRBJ1-2
ASSLRQVNYGYT
>TRBD2|many|TRBV11-2|14|TRBJ2-5
ASSLTLAGSRETQY
>.|many|TRBV28|14|TRBJ1-1
TSRSSPGSRKTEAF
>TRBD2|.|TRBV6-1|13|TRBJ2-2
ASSERTSFTGELF